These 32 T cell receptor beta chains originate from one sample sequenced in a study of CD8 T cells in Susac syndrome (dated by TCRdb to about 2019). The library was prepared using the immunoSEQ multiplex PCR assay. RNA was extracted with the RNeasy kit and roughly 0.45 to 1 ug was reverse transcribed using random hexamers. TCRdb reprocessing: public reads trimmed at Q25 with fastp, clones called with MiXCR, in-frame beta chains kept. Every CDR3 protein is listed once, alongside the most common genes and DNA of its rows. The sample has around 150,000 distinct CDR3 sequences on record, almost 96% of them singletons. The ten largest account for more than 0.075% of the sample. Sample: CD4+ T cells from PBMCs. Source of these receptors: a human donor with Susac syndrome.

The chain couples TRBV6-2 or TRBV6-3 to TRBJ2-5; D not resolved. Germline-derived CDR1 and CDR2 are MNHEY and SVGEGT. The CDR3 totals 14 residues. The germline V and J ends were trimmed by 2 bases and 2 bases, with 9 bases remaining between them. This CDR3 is CASSYRLPQETQYF. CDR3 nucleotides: TGTGCCAGCAGTTACCGGCTACCACAAGAGACCCAGTACTTC.

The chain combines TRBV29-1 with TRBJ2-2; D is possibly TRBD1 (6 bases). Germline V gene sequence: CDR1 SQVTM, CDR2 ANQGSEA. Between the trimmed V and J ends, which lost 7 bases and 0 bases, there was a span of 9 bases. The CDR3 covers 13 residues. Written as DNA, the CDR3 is TGCAGCGGTGGGACAACGAACACCGGGGAGCTGTTTTTT. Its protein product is CSGGTTNTGELFF.

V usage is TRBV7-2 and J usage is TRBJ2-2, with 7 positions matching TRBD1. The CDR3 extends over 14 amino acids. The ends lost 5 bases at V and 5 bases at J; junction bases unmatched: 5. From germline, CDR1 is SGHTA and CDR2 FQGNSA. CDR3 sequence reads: CASSRGGGTGELFF. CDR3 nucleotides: TGTGCCAGCAGCCGAGGGGGCGGGACCGGGGAGCTGTTTTTT.

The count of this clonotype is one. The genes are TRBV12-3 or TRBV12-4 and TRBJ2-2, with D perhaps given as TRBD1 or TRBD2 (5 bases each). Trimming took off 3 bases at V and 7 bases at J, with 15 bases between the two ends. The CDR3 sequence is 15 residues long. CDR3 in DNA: TGTGCCAGCAGTTTTGGGGGAGTCCCCGGCGGGGAGCTGTTTTTT. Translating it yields CASSFGGVPGGELFF.

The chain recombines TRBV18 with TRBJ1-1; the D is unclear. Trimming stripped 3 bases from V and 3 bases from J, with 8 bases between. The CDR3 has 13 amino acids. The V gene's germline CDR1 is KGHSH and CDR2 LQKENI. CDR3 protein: CASSPTDYTEAFF. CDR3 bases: TGTGCCAGCTCACCCACCGATTACACTGAAGCTTTCTTT.

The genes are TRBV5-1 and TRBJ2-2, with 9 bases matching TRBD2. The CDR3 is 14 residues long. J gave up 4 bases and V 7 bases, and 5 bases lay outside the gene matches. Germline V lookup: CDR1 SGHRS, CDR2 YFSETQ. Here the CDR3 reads CASYSGGITGELFF. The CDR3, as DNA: TGCGCCAGCTATAGCGGGGGAATCACCGGGGAGCTGTTTTTT.

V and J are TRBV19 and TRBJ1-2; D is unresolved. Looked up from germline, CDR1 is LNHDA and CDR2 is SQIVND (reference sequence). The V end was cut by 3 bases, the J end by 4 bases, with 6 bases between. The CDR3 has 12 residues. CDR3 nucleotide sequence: TGTGCCAGTAGTATCCCCCGCTATGGCTACACCTTC. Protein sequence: CASSIPRYGYTF.

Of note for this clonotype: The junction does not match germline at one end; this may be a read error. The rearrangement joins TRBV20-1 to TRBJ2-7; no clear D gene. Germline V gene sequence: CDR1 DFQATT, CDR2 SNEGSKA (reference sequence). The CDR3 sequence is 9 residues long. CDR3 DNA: TGCAGTGCGCCCAGTAGTTCGGACTTC. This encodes CSAPSSSDF.

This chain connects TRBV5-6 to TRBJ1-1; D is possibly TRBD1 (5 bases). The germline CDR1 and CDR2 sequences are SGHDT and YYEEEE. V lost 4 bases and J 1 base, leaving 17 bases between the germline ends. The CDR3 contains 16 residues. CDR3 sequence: CASSLVVGGTNTEAFF. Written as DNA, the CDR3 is TGTGCCAGCAGCCTCGTGGTCGGGGGTACGAACACTGAAGCTTTCTTT.

CDR3 DNA sequence: TGCGCCAGCAGCCAAGATGCGACAAGAAGCTCCTACAATGAGCAGTTCTTC. This codes for CASSQDATRSSYNEQFF. V and J are TRBV4-1 and TRBJ2-1, with D hard to call. Per the germline V gene, CDR1 is MGHRA and CDR2 is YSYEKL. The length of the CDR3 is 17 residues. V lost 0 bases and J 0 bases, leaving 12 bases between the germline ends.

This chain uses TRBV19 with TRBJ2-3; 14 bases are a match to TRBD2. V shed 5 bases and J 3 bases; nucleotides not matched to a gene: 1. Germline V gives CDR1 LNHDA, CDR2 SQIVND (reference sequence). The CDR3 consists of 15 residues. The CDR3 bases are TGTGCCAGTAGTCGGACTAGCGGGAGGACAGATACGCAGTATTTT. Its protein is CASSRTSGRTDTQYF.

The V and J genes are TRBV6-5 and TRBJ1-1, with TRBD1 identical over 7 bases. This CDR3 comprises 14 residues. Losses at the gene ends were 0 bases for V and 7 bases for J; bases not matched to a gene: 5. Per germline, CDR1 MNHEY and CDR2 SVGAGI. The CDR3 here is CASSYSRDRLEAFF. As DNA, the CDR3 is TGTGCCAGCAGTTACTCACGGGACAGACTTGAAGCTTTCTTT.

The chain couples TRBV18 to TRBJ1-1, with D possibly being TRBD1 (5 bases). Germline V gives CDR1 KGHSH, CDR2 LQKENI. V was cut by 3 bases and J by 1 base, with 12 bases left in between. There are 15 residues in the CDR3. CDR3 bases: TGTGCCAGCTCACCCCAACTCGACAGGAACACTGAAGCTTTCTTT. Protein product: CASSPQLDRNTEAFF.

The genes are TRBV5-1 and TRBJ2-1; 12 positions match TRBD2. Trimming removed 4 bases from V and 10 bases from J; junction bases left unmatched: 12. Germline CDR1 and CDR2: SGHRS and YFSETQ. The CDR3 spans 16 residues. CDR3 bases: TGCGCCAGCAGCCAGACTAGCGGGAGAAGCGGGCCGGAGCAGTTCTTC. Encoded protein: CASSQTSGRSGPEQFF. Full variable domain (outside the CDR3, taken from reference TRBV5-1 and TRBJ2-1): KAGVTQTPRYLIKTRGQQVTLSCSPISGHRSVSWYQQTPGQGLQFLFEYFSETQRNKGNFPGRFSGRQFSNSRSEMNVSTLELGDSALYLCASSQTSGRSGPEQFFGPGTRLTVL.

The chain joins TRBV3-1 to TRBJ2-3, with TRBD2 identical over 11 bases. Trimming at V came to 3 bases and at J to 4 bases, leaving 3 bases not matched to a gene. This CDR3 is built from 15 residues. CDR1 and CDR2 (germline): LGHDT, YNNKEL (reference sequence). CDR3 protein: CASSHTSGRADTQYF. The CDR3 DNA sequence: TGTGCCAGCAGCCACACTAGCGGGAGAGCAGATACGCAGTATTTT.

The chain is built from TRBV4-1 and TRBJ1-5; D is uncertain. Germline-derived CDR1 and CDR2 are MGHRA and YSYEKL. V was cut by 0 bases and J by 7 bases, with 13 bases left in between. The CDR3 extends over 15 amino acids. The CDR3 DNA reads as TGCGCCAGCAGCCAAGACGGAGGCGGCAGACAGCCCCAGCATTTT. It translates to CASSQDGGGRQPQHF.

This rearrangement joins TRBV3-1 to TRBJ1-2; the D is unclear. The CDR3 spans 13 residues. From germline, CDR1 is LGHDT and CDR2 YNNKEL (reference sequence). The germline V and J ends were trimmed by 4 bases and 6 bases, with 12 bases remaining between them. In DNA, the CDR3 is TGTGCCAGCAGCCTGACTGCGACGAATGGCTACACCTTC. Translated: CASSLTATNGYTF.

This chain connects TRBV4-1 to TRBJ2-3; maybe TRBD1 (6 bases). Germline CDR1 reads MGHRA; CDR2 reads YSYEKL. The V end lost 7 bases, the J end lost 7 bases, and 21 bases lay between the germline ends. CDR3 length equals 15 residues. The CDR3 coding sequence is TGCGCCAGCAAAAGTTGGGTCGGGACAATTAATACGCAGTATTTT. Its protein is CASKSWVGTINTQYF.

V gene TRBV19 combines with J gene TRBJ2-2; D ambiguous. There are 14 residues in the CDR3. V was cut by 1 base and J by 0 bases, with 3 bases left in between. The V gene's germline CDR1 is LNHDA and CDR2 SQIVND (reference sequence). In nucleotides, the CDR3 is TGTGCCAGTAGTATAGTAACGAACACCGGGGAGCTGTTTTTT. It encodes CASSIVTNTGELFF.

CDR3 sequence reads: CASQKGTRPDTQYF. CDR3 coding DNA: TGCGCCAGCCAAAAAGGGACCCGGCCAGATACGCAGTATTTT. V and J are TRBV10-2 and TRBJ2-3, with D tentatively TRBD1 or TRBD2 (5 bases each). CDR1 is WSHSY and CDR2 is SAAADI in the germline V gene. The CDR3 loop spans 14 amino acids. The germline V and J ends were trimmed by 8 bases and 4 bases, with 16 bases remaining between them.

CDR3 sequence: CSASPWTVLNTEAFF. For the CDR3, the DNA is TGCAGTGCTAGCCCGTGGACAGTATTAAACACTGAAGCTTTCTTT. V usage is TRBV20-1 and J usage is TRBJ1-1; D is perhaps TRBD1 (6 bases). CDR3 length equals 15 residues. Deletions cut 3 bases from V and 2 bases from J, with 16 bases between. The germline V gene encodes CDR1 DFQATT and CDR2 SNEGSKA (reference sequence).

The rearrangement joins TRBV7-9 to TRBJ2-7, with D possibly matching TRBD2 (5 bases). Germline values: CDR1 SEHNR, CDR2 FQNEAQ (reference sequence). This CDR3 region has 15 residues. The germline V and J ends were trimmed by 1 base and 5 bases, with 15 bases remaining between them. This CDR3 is CASSLGQGPGDEQYF. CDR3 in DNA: TGTGCCAGCAGCTTAGGACAAGGCCCCGGGGACGAGCAGTACTTC.

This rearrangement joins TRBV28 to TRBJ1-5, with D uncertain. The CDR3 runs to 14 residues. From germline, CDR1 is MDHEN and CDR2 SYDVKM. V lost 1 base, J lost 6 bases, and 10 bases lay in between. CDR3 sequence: CASSLSIRRQPQHF. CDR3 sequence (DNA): TGTGCCAGCAGTTTATCCATCCGACGTCAGCCCCAGCATTTT.

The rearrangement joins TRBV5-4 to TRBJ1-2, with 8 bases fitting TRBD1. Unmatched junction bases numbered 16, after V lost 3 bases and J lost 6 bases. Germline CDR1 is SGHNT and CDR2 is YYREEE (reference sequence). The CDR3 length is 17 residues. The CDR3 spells CASSYGIPGTGADGYTF. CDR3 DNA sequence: TGTGCCAGCAGCTATGGGATCCCGGGGACAGGAGCGGATGGCTACACCTTC. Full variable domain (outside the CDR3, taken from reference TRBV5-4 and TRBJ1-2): ETGVTQSPTHLIKTRGQQVTLRCSSQSGHNTVSWYQQALGQGPQFIFQYYREEENGRGNFPPRFSGLQFPNYSSELNVNALELDDSALYLCASSYGIPGTGADGYTFGSGTRLTVV.

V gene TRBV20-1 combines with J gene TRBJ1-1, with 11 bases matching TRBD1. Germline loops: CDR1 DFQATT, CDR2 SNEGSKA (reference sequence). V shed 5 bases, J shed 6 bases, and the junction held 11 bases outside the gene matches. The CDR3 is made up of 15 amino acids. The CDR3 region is CSALDRGQLRPEAFF. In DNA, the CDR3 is TGCAGTGCTTTGGACAGGGGGCAACTTCGTCCTGAAGCTTTCTTT.

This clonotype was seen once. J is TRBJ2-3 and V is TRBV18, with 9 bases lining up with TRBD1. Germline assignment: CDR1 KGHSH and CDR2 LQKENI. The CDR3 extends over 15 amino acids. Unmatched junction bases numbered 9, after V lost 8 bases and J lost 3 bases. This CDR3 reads CASTLTGTGTDTQYF. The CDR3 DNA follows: TGTGCCAGCACGCTAACCGGGACAGGGACAGATACGCAGTATTTT.

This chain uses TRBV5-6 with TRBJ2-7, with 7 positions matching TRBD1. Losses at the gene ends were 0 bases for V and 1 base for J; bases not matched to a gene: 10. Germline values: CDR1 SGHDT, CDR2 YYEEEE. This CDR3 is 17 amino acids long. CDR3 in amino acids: CASSLAGRGLRSYEQYF. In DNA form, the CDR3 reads TGTGCCAGCAGCTTGGCCGGTAGGGGGCTAAGGTCCTACGAGCAGTACTTC.

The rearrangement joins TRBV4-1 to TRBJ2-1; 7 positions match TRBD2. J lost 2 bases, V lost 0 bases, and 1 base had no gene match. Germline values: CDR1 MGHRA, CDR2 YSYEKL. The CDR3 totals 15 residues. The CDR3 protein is CASSQDGGTYNEQFF. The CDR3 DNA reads TGCGCCAGCAGCCAAGACGGGGGGACCTACAATGAGCAGTTCTTC.

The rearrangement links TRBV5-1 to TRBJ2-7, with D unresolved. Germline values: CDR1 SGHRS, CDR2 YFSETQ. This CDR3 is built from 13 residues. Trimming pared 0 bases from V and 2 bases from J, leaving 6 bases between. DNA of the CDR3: TGCGCCAGCAGCTTGGGCATGACCTACGAGCAGTACTTC. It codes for CASSLGMTYEQYF.

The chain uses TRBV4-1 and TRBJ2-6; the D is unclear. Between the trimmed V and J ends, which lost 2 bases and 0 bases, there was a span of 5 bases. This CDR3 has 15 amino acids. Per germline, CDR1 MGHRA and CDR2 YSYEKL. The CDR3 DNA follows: TGCGCCAGCAGCCAACCGGCCTCTGGGGCCAACGTCCTGACTTTC. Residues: CASSQPASGANVLTF.

The CDR3: CASSQSGARLEQYF. In nucleotides, the CDR3 is TGTGCCAGCAGCCAATCGGGGGCTCGACTCGAGCAGTACTTC. The V call is TRBV14, the J call TRBJ2-7; D possibly matches TRBD1 or TRBD2 (6 bases each). CDR3 length: 14 amino acids. The germline V gene has CDR1 SGHDN and CDR2 FVKESK. The V end lost 2 bases, the J end lost 6 bases, and 14 bases lay between the germline ends.

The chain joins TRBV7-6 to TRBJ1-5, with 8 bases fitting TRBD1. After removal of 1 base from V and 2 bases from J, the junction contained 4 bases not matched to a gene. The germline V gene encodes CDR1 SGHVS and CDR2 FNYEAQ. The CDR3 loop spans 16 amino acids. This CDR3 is CASSLVKGQGNQPQHF. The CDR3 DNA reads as TGTGCCAGCAGCTTAGTTAAGGGACAGGGCAATCAGCCCCAGCATTTT.